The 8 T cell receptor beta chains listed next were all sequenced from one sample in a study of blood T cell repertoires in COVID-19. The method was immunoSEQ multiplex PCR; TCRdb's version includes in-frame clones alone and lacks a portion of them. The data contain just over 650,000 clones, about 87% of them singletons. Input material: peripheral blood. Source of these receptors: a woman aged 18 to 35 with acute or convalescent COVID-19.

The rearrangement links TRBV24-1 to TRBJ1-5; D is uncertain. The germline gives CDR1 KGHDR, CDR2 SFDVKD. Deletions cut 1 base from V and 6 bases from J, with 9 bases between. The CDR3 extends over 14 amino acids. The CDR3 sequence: CATSDFRQVQPQHF. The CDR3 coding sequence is TGTGCCACCAGTGATTTCAGGCAGGTTCAGCCCCAGCATTTT.

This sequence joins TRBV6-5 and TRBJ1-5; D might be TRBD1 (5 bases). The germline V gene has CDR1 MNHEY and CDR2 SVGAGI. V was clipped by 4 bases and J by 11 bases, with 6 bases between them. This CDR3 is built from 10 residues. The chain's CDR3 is CASSWGAQHF. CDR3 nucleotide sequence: TGTGCCAGCAGTTGGGGGGCCCAGCATTTT.

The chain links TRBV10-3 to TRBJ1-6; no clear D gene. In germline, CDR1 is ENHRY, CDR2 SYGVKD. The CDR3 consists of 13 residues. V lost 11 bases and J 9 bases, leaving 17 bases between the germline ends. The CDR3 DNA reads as TGTGCCTCTACACGGGAGCTTGGTTCACCCCTCCACTTT. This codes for CASTRELGSPLHF.

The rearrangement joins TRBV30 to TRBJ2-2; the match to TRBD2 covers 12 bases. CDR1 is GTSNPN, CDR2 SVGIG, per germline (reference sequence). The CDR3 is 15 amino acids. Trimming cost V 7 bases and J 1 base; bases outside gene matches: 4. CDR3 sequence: CASRLAGVNTGELFF. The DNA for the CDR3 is TGTGCCTCTAGACTAGCGGGAGTGAACACCGGGGAGCTGTTTTTT.

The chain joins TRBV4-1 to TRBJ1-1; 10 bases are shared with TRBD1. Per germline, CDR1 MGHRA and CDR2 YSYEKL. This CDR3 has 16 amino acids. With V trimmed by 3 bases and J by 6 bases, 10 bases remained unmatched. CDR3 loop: CASSHPLGDRGSEAFF. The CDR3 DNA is TGCGCCAGCAGCCACCCCCTCGGGGACAGGGGCTCTGAAGCTTTCTTT.

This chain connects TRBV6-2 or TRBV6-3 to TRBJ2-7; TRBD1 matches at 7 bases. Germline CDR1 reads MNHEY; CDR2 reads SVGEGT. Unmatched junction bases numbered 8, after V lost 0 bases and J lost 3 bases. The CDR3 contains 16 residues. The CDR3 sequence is CASSYSSRGLNYEQYF. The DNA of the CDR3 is TGTGCCAGCAGTTACTCGAGTAGGGGGCTGAACTACGAGCAGTACTTC.

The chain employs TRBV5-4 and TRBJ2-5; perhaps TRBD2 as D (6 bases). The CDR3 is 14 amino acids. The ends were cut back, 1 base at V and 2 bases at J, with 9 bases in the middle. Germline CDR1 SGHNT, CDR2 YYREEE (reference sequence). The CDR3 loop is CASSLRGGQETQYF. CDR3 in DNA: TGTGCCAGCAGCTTGCGGGGAGGACAAGAGACCCAGTACTTC. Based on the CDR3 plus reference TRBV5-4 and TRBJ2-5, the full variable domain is ETGVTQSPTHLIKTRGQQVTLRCSSQSGHNTVSWYQQALGQGPQFIFQYYREEENGRGNFPPRFSGLQFPNYSSELNVNALELDDSALYLCASSLRGGQETQYFGPGTRLLVL.

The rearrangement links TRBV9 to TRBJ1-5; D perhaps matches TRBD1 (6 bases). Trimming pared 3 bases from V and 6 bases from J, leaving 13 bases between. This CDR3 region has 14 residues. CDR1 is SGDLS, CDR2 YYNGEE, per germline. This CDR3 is CASSAGDPIQPQHF. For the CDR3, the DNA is TGTGCCAGCAGCGCAGGGGACCCCATTCAGCCCCAGCATTTT.